The sequence of this TCR beta chain was determined in a study of OX40 agonist ivuxolimab in advanced cancers. Assay: immunoSEQ multiplex PCR; the TCRdb copy retains only in-frame clones and omits some. The data hold tens of thousands of clones, with approximately 90% observed a single time. V dropped 3 bases and J dropped 3; count of bases not matched to a gene: 6. The length of the CDR3 is 16 residues. CDR1 and CDR2 from the germline V gene are MNHEY and SMNVEV (reference sequence). The chain has TRBV27 and TRBJ2-3, with 10 bases that match TRBD2. Sequencing used CD4+ or CD8+ T cells sorted from blood, obtained in a trial of the OX40 agonist ivuxolimab. The origin of this receptor is an adult with an advanced solid tumor such as melanoma, head and neck, liver or kidney cancer. The CDR3 sequence is CASSLASGGRTDTQYF. CDR3 coding DNA: TGTGCCAGCAGTTTGGCTAGCGGGGGCAGGACAGATACGCAGTATTTT.